Detailed here is one TCR beta chain. Method: immunoSEQ multiplex PCR; TCRdb's copy keeps in-frame clones and lacks some. This sample has about 2.4 million clones; approximately 90% occur once, and the top ten carry about 0.13%. The data are from a study of shared clonotypes between healthy human individuals. Looked up from germline, CDR1 is MNHNS and CDR2 is SASEGT. The CDR3 length is 15 residues. V shed 6 bases and J 5 bases; nucleotides not matched to a gene: 9. HIV-negative, healthy adults without recent acute infections or vaccinations were the donors. Sequencing was performed on naive CD4+ T cells sorted from blood. Subset described: CD45RA+ positively selected. The TCR originated in a man aged 18 to 29 in good health. The chain is built from TRBV6-1 and TRBJ1-4; 7 bases are a match to TRBD1. DNA for the CDR3: TGTGCCAGCAGATCTCAAGGGACAGTGAATGAAAAACTGTTTTTT. Protein product: CASRSQGTVNEKLFF.